This entry lists 18 T cell receptor beta chains sequenced from one sample in a study of beta chain features in type 1 diabetes (dated by TCRdb to the late 2010s). Preparation of the library involved the immunoSEQ multiplex PCR assay. The entire isolated RNA was reverse transcribed using the High Capacity cDNA Reverse Transcription Kit, and thus expressed TCRB transcripts were sequenced. TCRdb's version of the immuneACCESS table is confined to in-frame rearrangements and falls short of the full clone set. An unresolved V gene accounts for under half of the shortfall where checked; the remainder is of unknown origin. Within this sample are about 900,000 clones, with roughly 15% of them counted one time only. Together, the top ten hold around 0.02% of the sample. Sequencing was carried out using naive CD4+ T cells from blood. The intended sense of this specimen's cell subset or site label: true naive CD4+ T cells. The receptors come from a young woman in good health.

The rearrangement uses TRBV21-1 and TRBJ2-1; TRBD2 was called by the table and not checked on the DNA. TRBV21-1 is listed as a pseudogene. This CDR3 is built from 16 residues. For the CDR3, the DNA is TGTGCCAGCAGCAAAGCGCTTTGTAGACTTTACAATGAGCAGTTCTTC. It is translated as CASSKALCRLYNEQFF.

The CDR3 region is CASSLIPGSPGELFF. For the CDR3, the DNA is TGTGCCAGCAGCTTGATCCCCGGGTCCCCCGGGGAGCTGTTTTTT. The chain recombines TRBV5-6 with TRBJ2-2; no clear D. The V end lost 1 base, the J end lost 6 bases, and 13 bases lay between the germline ends. CDR3 length equals 15 residues. Germline CDR1 reads SGHDT; CDR2 reads YYEEEE.

CDR3 nucleotide sequence: TGTGCCAGCAGCTCCCCAGGCAGAGAGATCAATGAGCAGTTCTTC. Translating gives CASSSPGREINEQFF. V usage is TRBV5-4 and J usage is TRBJ2-1; the D is unclear. Looked up from germline, CDR1 is SGHNT and CDR2 is YYREEE (reference sequence). The CDR3 has 15 residues. V gave up 3 bases and J gave up 6 bases, with 16 bases separating them. The full variable domain, completed using reference TRBV5-4 and TRBJ2-1, is ETGVTQSPTHLIKTRGQQVTLRCSSQSGHNTVSWYQQALGQGPQFIFQYYREEENGRGNFPPRFSGLQFPNYSSELNVNALELDDSALYLCASSSPGREINEQFFGPGTRLTVL.

The V call is TRBV4-3, the J call TRBJ1-5, with 9 nucleotides matching TRBD1. The V gene end was trimmed by 0 bases and the J gene end by 11 bases; junction bases not matched to a gene: 5. This CDR3 contains 14 residues. Germline CDR1 reads LGHNA; CDR2 reads YSLEER. CDR3 nucleotide sequence: TGCGCCAGCAGCCAAGAGGATGGGACAGGGACCCAGCATTTT. This encodes CASSQEDGTGTQHF.

The chain joins TRBV19 to TRBJ2-4; TRBD1 aligns across 7 bases. The J segment lost 1 base and the V segment lost 7 bases, leaving 10 bases of the junction unmatched. The CDR3 spans 16 residues. Germline CDR1 reads LNHDA; CDR2 reads SQIVND (reference sequence). Here the CDR3 DNA reads TGTGCCAGTACGACAAATTCACAGGGGGCCAAAAACATTCAGTACTTC. Translating gives CASTTNSQGAKNIQYF. Variable domain in full (rest from reference TRBV19 and TRBJ2-4): DGGITQSPKYLFRKEGQNVTLSCEQNLNHDAMYWYRQDPGQGLRLIYYSQIVNDFQKGDIAEGYSVSREKKESFPLTVTSAQKNPTAFYLCASTTNSQGAKNIQYFGAGTRLSVL.

In regard to this clone: An end of the junction differs from the germline gene, which may be a read error. The chain links TRBV29-1 to TRBJ1-2, with TRBD1 as a possible D gene (6 bases). This CDR3 has 15 residues. CDR1 and CDR2 (germline): SQVTM, ANQGSEA. As DNA, the CDR3 is TGCAGCGTTCAAGACACAGGGAGGCGGGGCTATGGCTACACCTTC. Protein sequence: CSVQDTGRRGYGYTF. Based on the CDR3 plus reference TRBV29-1 and TRBJ1-2, the full variable domain is SAVISQKPSRDICQRGTSLTIQCQVDSQVTMMFWYRQQPGQSLTLIATANQGSEATYESGFVIDKFPISRPNLTFSTLTVSNMSPEDSSIYLCSVQDTGRRGYGYTFGSGTRLTVV.

This clone turned up a few times. The genes are TRBV7-3 and TRBJ2-3, with D tentatively TRBD2 (5 bases). Germline V gene lookup returns CDR1 SGHTA and CDR2 FQGTGA. V was shortened by 6 bases and J by 6 bases, with 25 bases between the two germline ends. The CDR3 covers 17 residues. The CDR3 loop is CASREDMLAQEVDTQYF. The CDR3 DNA follows: TGTGCCAGCAGGGAAGATATGCTAGCTCAAGAGGTGGATACGCAGTATTTT.

This clone was detected a few times. The chain has TRBV7-9 and TRBJ2-1, with 13 bases lining up with TRBD2. J lost 7 bases, V lost 5 bases, and 8 bases had no gene match. The CDR3 runs 16 residues. CDR1 is SEHNR, CDR2 FQNEAQ, per germline (reference sequence). The CDR3 region has the DNA TGTGCCAGCAGCCCCCCGGGACTAGCGGGACGAAATGAGCAGTTCTTC. Its protein product is CASSPPGLAGRNEQFF.

This clone was seen just once. At the DNA level, this CDR3 is encoded by other sequences in the same sample as well. The gene calls are TRBV18 and TRBJ2-3, with D unclear. V dropped 4 bases and J dropped 0 bases, with 5 bases sitting between them. CDR1 and CDR2 (germline): KGHSH, LQKENI. The CDR3 length is 13 residues. CDR3 sequence reads: CASSLSSTDTQYF. CDR3 bases: TGTGCCAGCTCACTCTCTAGCACAGATACGCAGTATTTT.

The V gene is TRBV9, the J gene TRBJ2-4; 10 bases fit TRBD2. Germline trimming cut 4 bases from V and 7 bases from J; bases unmatched to any gene: 8. Germline V gene data show CDR1 as SGDLS and CDR2 as YYNGEE. The CDR3 length is 15 residues. The CDR3 sequence: CASSPRAGGPNIQYF. The CDR3 bases are TGTGCCAGCAGCCCAAGAGCGGGGGGGCCGAACATTCAGTACTTC. Together with reference TRBV9 and TRBJ2-4, the CDR3 gives the full variable domain: DSGVTQTPKHLITATGQRVTLRCSPRSGDLSVYWYQQSLDQGLQFLIQYYNGEERAKGNILERFSAQQFPDLHSELNLSSLELGDSALYFCASSPRAGGPNIQYFGAGTRLSVL.

The chain links TRBV28 to TRBJ2-1; D possibly uses TRBD1 or TRBD2 (6 bases each). CDR3 length equals 17 residues. Trimming cost V 7 bases and J 4 bases, with 23 bases left between them. CDR1 and CDR2 from the germline V gene are MDHEN and SYDVKM. The CDR3: CASIQGGGGKAYNEQFF. The CDR3 nucleotides are TGTGCCAGCATCCAGGGCGGAGGGGGTAAAGCTTACAATGAGCAGTTCTTC.

This sequence joins TRBV7-3 and TRBJ2-1; 10 bases are a match to TRBD2. Germline CDR1 SGHTA, CDR2 FQGTGA. The CDR3 contains 16 residues. The J segment lost 4 bases and the V segment lost 5 bases, leaving 8 bases of the junction unmatched. CDR3 region: CASSPPGTSAYNEQFF. CDR3 nucleotide sequence: TGTGCCAGCAGCCCTCCCGGGACTAGCGCATACAATGAGCAGTTCTTC.

This clone was counted a few times. The V gene is TRBV10-3, the J gene TRBJ1-2; tentatively, D is TRBD1 (5 bases). The CDR3 length is 13 residues. The germline V gene has CDR1 ENHRY and CDR2 SYGVKD. Between the trimmed V and J ends, which lost 7 bases and 3 bases, there was a span of 12 bases. CDR3 region: CAITGTTHYGYTF. CDR3 nucleotide sequence: TGTGCCATCACCGGGACGACACACTATGGCTACACCTTC.

This clone has a handful of counts. The chain links TRBV7-2 to TRBJ2-7, with 9 bases that match TRBD1. This CDR3 contains 14 residues. Unmatched junction bases numbered 6, after V lost 5 bases and J lost 4 bases. Germline-derived CDR1 and CDR2 are SGHTA and FQGNSA. The CDR3 loop reads CASSTNRGPYEQYF. CDR3 nucleotide sequence: TGTGCCAGCAGCACAAACAGGGGGCCATACGAGCAGTACTTC.

This clone was observed a handful of times. This rearrangement joins TRBV28 to TRBJ2-7, with D hard to call. The CDR3 contains 18 residues. The V gene's germline CDR1 is MDHEN and CDR2 SYDVKM. Trimming shortened V by 1 base and J by 2 bases, and 21 bases separated the two germline ends. This CDR3 reads CASSLLFSLVDQTYEQYF. The CDR3 DNA is TGTGCCAGCAGTTTATTGTTCAGTTTGGTCGACCAGACCTACGAGCAGTACTTC.

This clone was detected a few times. The gene calls are TRBV2 and TRBJ2-6, with a possible D match to TRBD1 (6 bases). The CDR3 contains 15 residues. V was shortened by 3 bases and J by 4 bases, with 10 bases between the two germline ends. Germline-derived CDR1 and CDR2 are SNHLY and FYNNEI. The CDR3 loop is CASSDTGSGANVLTF. CDR3 coding DNA: TGTGCCAGCAGTGATACAGGGTCGGGGGCCAACGTCCTGACTTTC.

V usage is TRBV6-5 and J usage is TRBJ2-1; D remains ambiguous. The CDR3 is 16 residues long. Germline CDR1 MNHEY, CDR2 SVGAGI. The V gene lost 0 bases and the J gene lost 0 bases, with 9 bases spanning the gap. The CDR3 spells CASSYSGSISYNEQFF. The CDR3 coding sequence is TGTGCCAGCAGTTACTCGGGCTCAATCTCCTACAATGAGCAGTTCTTC.

On this clone: A much larger clone lies one base from this, so it may be a read error. The chain links TRBV13 to TRBJ2-1, with 9 nucleotides matching TRBD1. CDR3 length: 14 amino acids. CDR1 PRHDT and CDR2 FYEKMQ come from the germline V gene (reference sequence). Trimming removed 4 bases from V and 7 bases from J; junction bases left unmatched: 5. The CDR3 is CASSYRDRANEQFF. For the CDR3, the DNA is TGTGCCAGCAGCTACCGGGACAGGGCTAATGAGCAGTTCTTC.